The present entry profiles one T cell receptor beta chain with its context. Its target is not known. This record belongs to a study of shared clonotypes between healthy human individuals. The J segment lost 4 bases and the V segment lost 7 bases, leaving 15 bases of the junction unmatched. This CDR3 is built from 18 residues. Per the germline V gene, CDR1 is LNHDA and CDR2 is SQIVND (reference sequence). Each PCR replicate from the sorted subsets contained about 210 ng DNA, which is 25,000 to 30,000 T cell genomes. TCRdb keeps only in-frame clones here, not all; method: immunoSEQ multiplex PCR. The table has 2 million to 2.5 million clones, 93% seen once. Study-wide findings and caveats: Sharing across four donors was highest in naive CD4 (about 5%) and lowest in memory CD8 (roughly 0.4%).

Positively selected for CCR7, the CD45RO-negative cells used as naive CD8 cells excluded terminally differentiated effector memory CD45RA+ cells. Donors, without exception, were Caucasian adults residing in Nashville, Tennessee. J is TRBJ2-1 and V is TRBV19, with 11 bases lining up with TRBD2. The receptor's source is a man aged 18 to 30 in good health. Some clones in this sample may be carry-over from other donors' samples. Sequencing used naive CD8+ T cells from PBMCs. CDR3 DNA: TGTGCCAGTACCCCCTTTGGGACTAGCGGACAATATTACAATGAGCAGTTCTTC. Amino acids: CASTPFGTSGQYYNEQFF.